Sequencing of this TCR beta chain was carried out in a study of T cells in Graves' hyperthyroidism and ophthalmopathy. Researchers amplified the TCR beta CDR3 regions from RNA transcripts. When the TCR CDR3 underwent first-round RT-PCR, the HTBI primer set was used. TCRdb itself ran the multiplex PCR reads through MiXCR, one entry per CDR3 protein. The sample comprises approximately 710,000 distinct CDR3 sequences, 17% of which are singletons, and about 14% rests with the top ten. The CDR3 extends over 15 amino acids. Germline CDR1 reads MDHEN; CDR2 reads SYDVKM. The germline V and J ends were trimmed by 7 bases and 10 bases, with 20 bases remaining between them.

Material: blood. This TCR derives from a man over 45 with Graves' hyperthyroidism. This chain uses TRBV28 with TRBJ1-6, with D perhaps matching TRBD1 (5 bases). The DNA for the CDR3 is TGTGCCAGCAATTCTCCCTCGGGGGGTTGGTCACCCCTCCACTTT. Translated, it gives CASNSPSGGWSPLHF.